This is a list of T cell receptor beta chains from one sample in a study of blood T cell repertoires in COVID-19. The table came from immunoSEQ multiplex PCR; TCRdb's copy has only in-frame clones and leaves some out. The repertoire holds fewer than 250,000 clones, with more than 75% as singletons. Sample: PBMCs or T cells enriched from blood (not recorded which). Every receptor here comes from a woman aged 50 to 60 with acute COVID-19. Both conserved end residues are part of each CDR3. Fields, in order: clone size, D gene, V gene, J gene, CDR3 DNA, CDR3 protein. The D gene is left open where the match is weak. Size tells how often a clone was seen (once, few, many) or the class of an expanded clone, and some rows leave it out.

abundance: few; d_gene: TRBD1; v_gene: TRBV11-2; j_gene: TRBJ2-4; CDR3nt: TGTGCCAGCAGCTTAGTGGTCACACCAGGGGGAAACATTCAGTACTTC; CDR3aa: CASSLVVTPGGNIQYF
abundance: few; d_gene: .; v_gene: TRBV5-1; j_gene: TRBJ1-6; CDR3nt: TGCGCCAGCAGCTTAAAGCCAAATCCCCCCTATAATTCACCCCTCCACTTT; CDR3aa: CASSLKPNPPYNSPLHF
abundance: .; d_gene: .; v_gene: TRBV4-1; j_gene: TRBJ1-6; CDR3nt: TGCGCCAGCAGCCAAAATGGGAGGGCCAATTCACCCCTCCACTTT; CDR3aa: CASSQNGRANSPLHF
abundance: .; d_gene: .; v_gene: TRBV10-1; j_gene: TRBJ2-2; CDR3nt: TGCGCCAGCGGCCCGGGCACCGGGGAGCTGTTTTTT; CDR3aa: CASGPGTGELFF
abundance: .; d_gene: TRBD2; v_gene: TRBV29-1; j_gene: TRBJ2-1; CDR3nt: TGCAGCGTTGAAGCTAGCGGGGGCAACTACAATGAGCAGTTCTTC; CDR3aa: CSVEASGGNYNEQFF
abundance: .; d_gene: .; v_gene: TRBV3-1/TRBV3-2; j_gene: TRBJ1-2; CDR3nt: TGTGCCAGCAGCTCAGCCGAGGGTCGGGGCTACACCTTC; CDR3aa: CASSSAEGRGYTF
abundance: .; d_gene: TRBD1; v_gene: TRBV28; j_gene: TRBJ1-5; CDR3nt: TGTGCCAGCACCCCCCGGGACAGGGGAGCCAATCAGCCCCAGCATTTT; CDR3aa: CASTPRDRGANQPQHF
abundance: .; d_gene: .; v_gene: TRBV12-2; j_gene: TRBJ1-2; CDR3nt: TGTGCAAGTCGCTTAGGCCCTAAAAAGGGGGCCTACGGGGGCTACACCTTC; CDR3aa: CASRLGPKKGAYGGYTF
abundance: .; d_gene: TRBD1; v_gene: TRBV6-1; j_gene: TRBJ1-1; CDR3nt: TGTGCCAGCAGTGAATGGGCCAGGGGGATCACTGAAGCTTTCTTT; CDR3aa: CASSEWARGITEAFF
abundance: .; d_gene: .; v_gene: TRBV5-1; j_gene: TRBJ2-6; CDR3nt: TGCGCCAGCAGTCAGGGGACAAACTCTGGGGCCAACGTCCTGACTTTC; CDR3aa: CASSQGTNSGANVLTF
abundance: few; d_gene: .; v_gene: TRBV11-2; j_gene: TRBJ1-4; CDR3nt: TGTGCCAGCAGCTTCTCCGGAAAACTGTTTTTT; CDR3aa: CASSFSGKLFF
abundance: .; d_gene: TRBD1; v_gene: TRBV7-2; j_gene: TRBJ2-4; CDR3nt: TGTGCCAGCAGCTCCCGCCGGGACAGGGATGGGGACATTCAGTACTTC; CDR3aa: CASSSRRDRDGDIQYF
abundance: .; d_gene: .; v_gene: TRBV18; j_gene: TRBJ1-1; CDR3nt: TGTGCCAGCTCACCGTCGGAAACTTTCTACAGGGTGAACACTGAAGCTTTCTTT; CDR3aa: CASSPSETFYRVNTEAFF
abundance: .; d_gene: TRBD2; v_gene: TRBV4-2; j_gene: TRBJ2-5; CDR3nt: TGTGCCAGCAGCCAGACCGGTAGCGGGGGTTTCCAAGAGACCCAGTACTTC; CDR3aa: CASSQTGSGGFQETQYF
abundance: .; d_gene: .; v_gene: TRBV6-2/TRBV6-3; j_gene: TRBJ1-1; CDR3nt: TGTGCCAGCAGTTCCCCCCACCAGAAGAACACTGAAGCTTTCTTT; CDR3aa: CASSSPHQKNTEAFF
abundance: .; d_gene: TRBD1; v_gene: TRBV7-8; j_gene: TRBJ1-1; CDR3nt: TGTGCCAGCAGCTTTCCGCAGGGGGCTTTGAACACTGAAGCTTTCTTT; CDR3aa: CASSFPQGALNTEAFF
abundance: .; d_gene: .; v_gene: TRBV12-2; j_gene: TRBJ1-3; CDR3nt: TGTGCAAGTCGCTTATCTTTAGCGCTGAAGGACAGTGTATCTGGAAACACCATATATTTT; CDR3aa: CASRLSLALKDSVSGNTIYF
abundance: few; d_gene: .; v_gene: TRBV3-1/TRBV3-2; j_gene: TRBJ1-5; CDR3nt: TGTGCCAGCAGCCAAGGAGACAATCAGCCCCAGCATTTT; CDR3aa: CASSQGDNQPQHF
abundance: few; d_gene: .; v_gene: TRBV28; j_gene: TRBJ1-4; CDR3nt: TGTGCCAGCACACAGGGTGGAGAAAAACTGTTTTTT; CDR3aa: CASTQGGEKLFF
abundance: .; d_gene: .; v_gene: TRBV10-2; j_gene: TRBJ2-3; CDR3nt: TGCGCCAGCAGTGTCGCAGATACGCAGTATTTT; CDR3aa: CASSVADTQYF
abundance: .; d_gene: .; v_gene: TRBV27; j_gene: TRBJ2-1; CDR3nt: TGTGCCAGCAGCCCGGCGATGGGGGGCAATGAGCAGTTCTTC; CDR3aa: CASSPAMGGNEQFF
abundance: .; d_gene: TRBD2; v_gene: TRBV4-1; j_gene: TRBJ2-3; CDR3nt: TGCGCCAGCAGCCAGGGTGGTAGCGGGGGGCTCACAGATACGCAGTATTTT; CDR3aa: CASSQGGSGGLTDTQYF
abundance: .; d_gene: .; v_gene: TRBV7-2; j_gene: TRBJ1-2; CDR3nt: TGTGCCAGCAGTCCCCAACAGGTAGGGGGTGGCTACACCTTC; CDR3aa: CASSPQQVGGGYTF